A selection of T cell receptor beta chains follows, all from one sample in a study of identical twins. One entry per CDR3 protein, called by TCRdb with MiXCR from the 5' RACE reads. The data contain 550,000 to 700,000 distinct CDR3 sequences, 21% of them singletons. These data are also associated with another study on T cells expressing NK-cell markers.

Sequencing was done on a sample of PBMCs. The receptor set was obtained from a woman between 18 and 29 years old in good health. CDR3s include the opening cysteine and the closing phenylalanine or tryptophan. Fields, in order: CDR3 protein, CDR3 DNA, V gene, D gene, CDR3 length, J gene, clone size. The D gene is left open where the match is weak. Clone sizes are given selectively: once, few, many, or a class where the clone is expanded.

CDR3aa: CASKLGGAYNEQFF; CDR3nt: TGTGCCAGCAAATTGGGGGGAGCCTACAATGAGCAGTTCTTC; v_gene: TRBV2; d_gene: .; len: 14; j_gene: TRBJ2-1; abundance: few
CDR3aa: CASRKGGPSSYEQYF; CDR3nt: TGTGCCAGCAGAAAGGGGGGCCCTAGCTCCTACGAGCAGTACTTC; v_gene: TRBV28; d_gene: .; len: 15; j_gene: TRBJ2-7; abundance: many
CDR3aa: CASSLGRGAGGLGEQYF; CDR3nt: TGTGCCAGCAGTTTAGGTCGGGGAGCGGGAGGCCTCGGGGAGCAGTACTTC; v_gene: TRBV6-5; d_gene: TRBD2; len: 17; j_gene: TRBJ2-7; abundance: .
CDR3aa: CASSLEIGQGLEAFF; CDR3nt: TGCGCCAGCAGCTTGGAAATCGGTCAAGGACTTGAAGCTTTCTTT; v_gene: TRBV5-1; d_gene: .; len: 15; j_gene: TRBJ1-1; abundance: many
CDR3aa: CASQRRDTEAFF; CDR3nt: TGTGCCAGCCAGCGGAGGGACACTGAAGCTTTCTTT; v_gene: TRBV6-5; d_gene: .; len: 12; j_gene: TRBJ1-1; abundance: few
CDR3aa: CASRELAGLETQYF; CDR3nt: TGTGCCAGCAGGGAACTAGCGGGACTGGAGACCCAGTACTTC; v_gene: TRBV6-1; d_gene: TRBD2; len: 14; j_gene: TRBJ2-5; abundance: .
CDR3aa: CSARVPGGHNEQFF; CDR3nt: TGCAGTGCTAGAGTGCCGGGGGGGCACAATGAGCAGTTCTTC; v_gene: TRBV20-1; d_gene: TRBD2; len: 14; j_gene: TRBJ2-1; abundance: few
CDR3aa: CASSFYLAIEQYF; CDR3nt: TGTGCCAGCAGTTTTTATCTAGCAATCGAGCAGTACTTC; v_gene: TRBV12-3/TRBV12-4; d_gene: .; len: 13; j_gene: TRBJ2-7; abundance: .
CDR3aa: CAISESKGLEQYF; CDR3nt: TGTGCCATCAGTGAGTCGAAGGGTCTCGAGCAGTACTTC; v_gene: TRBV10-3; d_gene: .; len: 13; j_gene: TRBJ2-7; abundance: many
CDR3aa: CASSLTRVDTGELFF; CDR3nt: TGTGCCAGCAGTCTGACTAGAGTGGACACCGGGGAGCTGTTTTTT; v_gene: TRBV6-2/TRBV6-3; d_gene: .; len: 15; j_gene: TRBJ2-2; abundance: .
CDR3aa: CASRARGAAYEQYF; CDR3nt: TGTGCCAGCAGAGCTCGGGGGGCAGCCTACGAGCAGTACTTC; v_gene: TRBV3-1; d_gene: .; len: 14; j_gene: TRBJ2-7; abundance: .
CDR3aa: CASTLGTADNEQFF; CDR3nt: TGCGCCAGCACCCTTGGTACAGCAGACAATGAGCAGTTCTTC; v_gene: TRBV5-1; d_gene: .; len: 14; j_gene: TRBJ2-1; abundance: few
CDR3aa: CATNRIATTNEQFF; CDR3nt: TGTGCCACCAATCGGATAGCGACCACCAATGAGCAGTTCTTC; v_gene: TRBV6-2/TRBV6-3; d_gene: .; len: 14; j_gene: TRBJ2-1; abundance: .
CDR3aa: CASSLVLAPRSNQPQHF; CDR3nt: TGTGCCAGCAGCTTAGTGTTGGCCCCCCGGAGCAATCAGCCCCAGCATTTT; v_gene: TRBV7-2; d_gene: .; len: 17; j_gene: TRBJ1-5; abundance: many
CDR3aa: CASSLEWGAYEQYF; CDR3nt: TGTGCCAGCAGCTTAGAGTGGGGCGCCTACGAGCAGTACTTC; v_gene: TRBV7-8; d_gene: .; len: 14; j_gene: TRBJ2-7; abundance: few
CDR3aa: CASSRGLASPWEQFF; CDR3nt: TGCGCCAGCAGCCGGGGACTAGCGTCCCCATGGGAGCAGTTCTTC; v_gene: TRBV4-3; d_gene: TRBD2; len: 15; j_gene: TRBJ2-1; abundance: few
CDR3aa: CASSQGLGSYEQYF; CDR3nt: TGCGCCAGCAGCCAGGGACTAGGGTCCTACGAGCAGTACTTC; v_gene: TRBV4-3; d_gene: TRBD2; len: 14; j_gene: TRBJ2-7; abundance: few